The 17 T cell receptor beta chains below were found in one sample sequenced in a study of blood T cells in healthy people across ages. Through a sample-barcoded 5' primer and a J-beta primer mix, a second PCR was run for about 6 to 11 cycles. From the 5' RACE reads, TCRdb called clonotypes with MiXCR, one entry per CDR3 protein. This table holds fewer than 900,000 distinct CDR3 sequences, around 40% found once. The sequencing sample was made of blood. The receptor source for this set is a woman aged 55 to 70 in good health.

The rearrangement uses TRBV12-3 or TRBV12-4 and TRBJ2-3, with D unclear. CDR3 length: 15 amino acids. Trimming removed 5 bases at V and 6 bases at J, with 18 bases between. CDR3: CASSPQGAHLDTQYF. CDR3 nucleotide sequence: TGTGCCAGCAGTCCCCAAGGAGCCCACCTTGATACGCAGTATTTT.

The chain combines TRBV3-1 with TRBJ1-2; TRBD1 aligns across 7 bases. Germline assignment: CDR1 LGHDT and CDR2 YNNKEL (reference sequence). There are 14 residues in the CDR3. Trimming at V came to 1 base and at J to 7 bases, leaving 6 bases not matched to a gene. CDR3 coding DNA: TGTGCCAGCAGCCAAGTAATCGGACAGGCTGGCTACACCTTC. Translated, it gives CASSQVIGQAGYTF. Complete variable domain (other parts from reference TRBV3-1 and TRBJ1-2): DTAVSQTPKYLVTQMGNDKSIKCEQNLGHDTMYWYKQDSKKFLKIMFSYNNKELIINETVPNRFSPKSPDKAHLNLHINSLELGDSAVYFCASSQVIGQAGYTFGSGTRLTVV.

This clonotype was seen ten or more times. The rearrangement uses TRBV20-1 and TRBJ2-5; D possibly corresponds to TRBD1 (7 bases). Looked up from germline, CDR1 is DFQATT and CDR2 is SNEGSKA (reference sequence). Trimming cost V 5 bases and J 1 base, with 11 bases left between them. The CDR3 has 13 amino acids. The CDR3 reads CSAGRDSQETQYF. The CDR3 nucleotides are TGCAGTGCTGGGCGGGACAGCCAAGAGACCCAGTACTTC.

This clonotype was detected ten times or more. This rearrangement joins TRBV10-3 to TRBJ2-6; TRBD1 matches at 7 bases. Germline-derived CDR1 and CDR2 are ENHRY and SYGVKD. J was trimmed by 4 bases and V by 4 bases; bases with no gene match: 13. This CDR3 region has 18 residues. The CDR3 sequence: CAISGRQGATGGANVLTF. CDR3 nucleotides: TGTGCCATCAGTGGGCGACAGGGTGCGACGGGAGGGGCCAACGTCCTGACTTTC.

This clonotype has only a few counts. The chain carries TRBV20-1 and TRBJ2-7; a weak D match, TRBD1 (6 bases). Trimming removed 7 bases from V and 7 bases from J, with 17 bases in between. Germline CDR1 DFQATT, CDR2 SNEGSKA (reference sequence). The CDR3 loop spans 12 amino acids. CDR3 region: CSVKDSSWEQYF. CDR3 DNA sequence: TGCAGTGTTAAGGACAGTTCTTGGGAGCAGTACTTC.

The chain joins TRBV21-1 to TRBJ2-5; TRBD1 was called by the table and not checked on the DNA. The DNA matches TRBJ2-7 better at its end, which makes the J call doubtful. TRBV21-1 is shown as a pseudogene. The CDR3 sequence is 15 residues long. CDR3 sequence (DNA): TGTGCCAGCAGCAAAGATCCAGGGGCCGGCTACGAGCAGTACTTC. Translated, it gives CASSKDPGAGYEQYF.

This clonotype was seen only a few times. A much larger clone sits a single nucleotide away, making a read error possible. V is TRBV7-8 and J is TRBJ2-7; 9 bases fit TRBD2. The CDR3 covers 14 residues. V was clipped by 9 bases and J by 7 bases; unmatched bases: 13. CDR1 and CDR2 (germline): SGHVS, FQNEAQ. The CDR3 is CASSRTSVHNEQYF. Here the CDR3 DNA reads TGTGCCAGTAGTCGGACTAGCGTCCACAATGAGCAGTACTTC. The full variable domain, with the rest looked up from reference TRBV7-8 and TRBJ2-7, is GAGVSQSPRYKVAKRGQDVALRCDPISGHVSLFWYQQALGQGPEFLTYFQNEAQLDKSGLPSDRFFAERPEGSVSTLKIQRTQQEDSAVYLCASSRTSVHNEQYFGPGTRLTVT.

The rearrangement links TRBV3-1 to TRBJ2-5; 11 nucleotides agree with TRBD2. V shed 2 bases, J shed 11 bases, and the junction held 7 bases outside the gene matches. The CDR3 sequence is 14 residues long. The germline CDR1 and CDR2 sequences are LGHDT and YNNKEL (reference sequence). The CDR3 is CASSQTSGSYGQYF. The DNA of the CDR3 is TGTGCCAGCAGCCAAACTAGCGGGAGCTACGGGCAGTACTTC.

This clonotype showed up many times. A read error is possible here, since a much larger clone lies one base away. The V gene is TRBV20-1, the J gene TRBJ2-5, with D perhaps TRBD1 or TRBD2 (5 bases each). Germline values: CDR1 DFQATT, CDR2 SNEGSKA (reference sequence). The CDR3 contains 14 residues. V gave up 7 bases and J gave up 4 bases, with 19 bases separating them. The CDR3 DNA is TGCAGTGTCCCGGGACGAGGTCCCAGAGAGACCCAGTACTTC. This translates into CSVPGRGPRETQYF.

The rearrangement links TRBV5-5 to TRBJ2-1; 7 bases map to TRBD2. The CDR3 length is 15 residues. Germline V gives CDR1 SGHKS, CDR2 YYEKEE (reference sequence). V lost 10 bases, J lost 0 bases, and 10 bases stayed unmatched. CDR3 nucleotides: TGTGCCCTGGGTGGGGGGGTTCCCTCCTACAATGAGCAGTTCTTC. It codes for CALGGGVPSYNEQFF.

This rearrangement joins TRBV29-1 to TRBJ2-7; 7 bases map to TRBD1. CDR3 size: 15 residues. Germline V gene sequence: CDR1 SQVTM, CDR2 ANQGSEA. V shed 0 bases, J shed 7 bases, and the junction held 12 bases outside the gene matches. As DNA, the CDR3 is TGCAGCGTTGAAGACACGGGACAGTCCTACAATGAGCAGTACTTC. This codes for CSVEDTGQSYNEQYF.

This clonotype was recorded many times. The chain joins TRBV15 to TRBJ2-3; TRBD1 might be the D (6 bases). The CDR3 is 13 amino acids. Germline lookup yields CDR1 LNHNV and CDR2 YYDKDF (reference sequence). Between the trimmed V and J ends, which lost 1 base and 4 bases, there was a span of 6 bases. As DNA, the CDR3 is TGTGCCACCAGCAGAGCAGGGGCAGATACGCAGTATTTT. Its translation is CATSRAGADTQYF.

There are a few counts of this clonotype. The chain's CDR3 is CASSLATVNGPQHF. In DNA form, the CDR3 reads TGTGCCAGCAGCTTAGCGACAGTCAATGGGCCCCAGCATTTT. V and J are TRBV7-8 and TRBJ1-5, with a weak D call TRBD1 (5 bases). The CDR3 runs to 14 residues. Germline V lookup: CDR1 SGHVS, CDR2 FQNEAQ. V was cut by 0 bases and J by 9 bases, with 12 bases left in between. The whole variable domain, remainder taken from reference TRBV7-8 and TRBJ1-5, is GAGVSQSPRYKVAKRGQDVALRCDPISGHVSLFWYQQALGQGPEFLTYFQNEAQLDKSGLPSDRFFAERPEGSVSTLKIQRTQQEDSAVYLCASSLATVNGPQHFGDGTRLSIL.

In its sample, this clonotype was seen many times. This chain uses TRBV5-6 with TRBJ2-7; 7 bases map to TRBD1. With 4 bases clipped from V and 3 bases from J, the junction kept 10 bases outside the gene matches. The CDR3 loop spans 15 amino acids. Germline assignment: CDR1 SGHDT and CDR2 YYEEEE. CDR3 nucleotide sequence: TGTGCCAGCAGCCCCGAGGGGACAGTGGGCTACGAGCAGTACTTC. This encodes CASSPEGTVGYEQYF.

The chain employs TRBV28 and TRBJ2-7; D is possibly TRBD1 (5 bases). The CDR3 contains 11 residues. V was trimmed by 6 bases and J by 7 bases, leaving 10 bases between them. The V gene's germline CDR1 is MDHEN and CDR2 SYDVKM. The CDR3 loop reads CASRDNREQYF. The DNA for the CDR3 is TGTGCCAGCAGGGACAACCGGGAGCAGTACTTC. The complete variable domain, with remaining parts taken from reference TRBV28 and TRBJ2-7, reads DVKVTQSSRYLVKRTGEKVFLECVQDMDHENMFWYRQDPGLGLRLIYFSYDVKMKEKGDIPEGYSVSREKKERFSLILESASTNQTSMYLCASRDNREQYFGPGTRLTVT.

The rearrangement links TRBV7-3 to TRBJ2-1, with TRBD2 identical over 9 bases. CDR3 length: 15 residues. Trimming cost V 4 bases and J 5 bases; bases outside gene matches: 6. The germline CDR1 and CDR2 sequences are SGHTA and FQGTGA. The chain's CDR3 is CASSSYSSGNNEQFF. The DNA of the CDR3 is TGTGCCAGCAGCTCCTACTCTAGCGGGAACAATGAGCAGTTCTTC.

There are a few counts of this clonotype. The chain has TRBV2 and TRBJ2-5, with D tentatively TRBD1 (7 bases). Per germline, CDR1 SNHLY and CDR2 FYNNEI. CDR3 length: 17 residues. Trimming left V 2 bases short and J 11 bases short, with 27 bases between. The DNA of the CDR3 is TGTGCCAGCAGTGAACAATTCGGGAGACAGGGCGAGAATGAGCAGTACTTC. Translating it yields CASSEQFGRQGENEQYF.